The entry below describes one T cell receptor (beta chain). Method: immunoSEQ multiplex PCR; TCRdb's copy keeps in-frame clones and lacks some. The sample lists about 260,000 clones; more than 70% were seen once. This entry comes from a study of blood T cell repertoires in COVID-19. The CDR3 covers 15 residues. Deletions cut 7 bases from V and 0 bases from J, with 10 bases between. CDR1 LNHDA and CDR2 SQIVND come from the germline V gene (reference sequence). This clonotype originated in a woman in her thirties with COVID-19, enrolled during active disease. The sample consisted of peripheral blood. The V and J genes are TRBV19 and TRBJ2-6; TRBD1 might be the D (6 bases). The CDR3 bases are TGTGCCAGTAACACAGGGTTCTCTGGGGCCAACGTCCTGACTTTC. As protein: CASNTGFSGANVLTF.